The T cell receptor beta chain under discussion was sequenced for a study of cytotoxic CD8 clonotypes in ibrutinib-treated CLL. Profiled with immunoSEQ multiplex PCR; TCRdb holds only in-frame clones, not every one. The sample has about 72,000 clones, approximately 70% seen once. The CDR3 extends over 11 amino acids. Germline CDR1 reads SEHNR; CDR2 reads FQNEAQ (reference sequence). The V and J ends lost 1 base and 7 bases respectively, with 4 bases between them. The sample in question was PBMCs, obtained after 12 months of ibrutinib treatment. This clonotype originated in a human donor with chronic lymphocytic leukemia. The rearrangement joins TRBV7-9 to TRBJ2-5, with D unresolved. CDR3: CASSLVGTQYF. The CDR3 region has the DNA TGTGCCAGCAGCTTAGTTGGGACCCAGTACTTC.